This record covers a single T cell receptor (beta chain). This clonotype appeared many times. Its antigen has not been determined. Per-base quality was not reported, and no clone a single base away is much larger than it. This sample's time point label indicates: persistent/refractory GD, antithyroid drugs over 5 years with positive TRAb. For both TCR sequencing and RNA sequencing, RNA was extracted from PBMCs in TRIzol. Graves' disease was diagnosed according to American Thyroid Association guidelines. The patients came from an endocrinology department in Xi'an, China. Each patient gave around 9.2 milliliters of peripheral blood, collected in an EDTA anticoagulant tube. PBMCs were isolated by Ficoll Paque Plus density gradient separation without further T cell sorting. An Agilent 2100 Bioanalyzer and agarose gel were used to check RNA quality, while a NanoDrop 2000 measured RNA concentration. This sample is part of a study of regulatory T cells in long-lasting Graves disease (dated by TCRdb to 2020 to 2022). Regarding the research as a whole: Persistent Graves' disease was defined as antithyroid drug treatment for over 5 years with persistently positive TSH receptor autoantibodies. The study was conducted in China and was registered as a clinical trial. Persistent Graves' disease patients in the clinical cohort had taken antithyroid drugs for about 10.3 years on average. A total of around 33 samples were covered by TCR sequencing, comprising approximately 13 persistent and around 20 newly diagnosed Graves' disease patients. This study used TCR sequencing and RNA sequencing of peripheral blood to compare persistent Graves' disease patients against newly diagnosed Graves' disease patients. The full study reports these points: Only peripheral blood was studied, because thyroid tissue, the primary lesion, was inaccessible. The small sample size was acknowledged by the authors as a limitation that may reduce accuracy. Persistent disease showed preferential use of TRBV28, TRBJ1-2 and TRBJ2-5, whereas newly diagnosed disease favored TRBV20-1 and TRBJ2-1. Patients with persistent disease shared more public clonotypes (under 3,000) than newly diagnosed patients did (nearly 1,000). Sequencing and analysis were limited to the TCR beta chain. Compared with newly diagnosed patients, persistent Graves' disease patients had lower TCR Shannon entropy and fewer highly expanded clones, which suggests clonal expansion.

The protocol used for the library was multiplex PCR. The listed sequencing device is Illumina HiSeq 4000. CDR3 regions were amplified by Arm-PCR with iRepertoire HTBI primers to construct TCR beta libraries. Before sequencing, the PCR products went through gel purification. Per the original workflow: A total of around 66 TRBV and about 13 TRBJ segments were identified across samples and were used for gene usage analysis of CDR3 amino acid clonotypes. Filtered high-quality paired reads were merged into contigs using COPE and FqMerger. BLAST was used to align contigs to IMGT TRBV, TRBD and TRBJ reference genes, and CDR3 was defined according to IMGT. Highly expanded clones were defined as clonotypes with a frequency above 0.1%. Shannon entropy served as the measure of repertoire diversity, while the Gini coefficient captured V-J evenness. A clonotype was considered public if more than one individual shared it. The public sequencing data were trimmed at Q25 with fastp and processed into clonotypes with MiXCR by TCRdb, which kept only in-frame beta chains. One record per CDR3 amino acid sequence lists the most common genes and DNA. These V and J calls derive from TCRdb rather than the authors' analysis. Here the sample has roughly 490,000 distinct CDR3 sequences; 20% to 25% occur a single time. The ten largest clonotypes hold about an eighth of the sample.

For CDR1 and CDR2, the germline V gene lists MNHEY and SVGEGT. Taken from cysteine to phenylalanine, the CDR3 has 13 residues. The read is trimmed to its CDR3 DNA, 39 bases read in frame from base 1. V and J are truncated by 2 bases and 6 bases respectively, leaving an intervening sequence of 10 bases. This clonotype was sampled from a female donor with Graves disease. The chain is made from TRBV6-2 or TRBV6-3 and TRBJ1-1; the D gene is unclear. Material: peripheral blood mononuclear cells (PBMCs), obtained when the disease was refractory, from a patient treated with antithyroid drugs. The CDR3 region has the sequence CASSYGPTAEAFF. The DNA sequence is TGTGCCAGCAGTTACGGACCGACTGCTGAAGCTTTCTTT.